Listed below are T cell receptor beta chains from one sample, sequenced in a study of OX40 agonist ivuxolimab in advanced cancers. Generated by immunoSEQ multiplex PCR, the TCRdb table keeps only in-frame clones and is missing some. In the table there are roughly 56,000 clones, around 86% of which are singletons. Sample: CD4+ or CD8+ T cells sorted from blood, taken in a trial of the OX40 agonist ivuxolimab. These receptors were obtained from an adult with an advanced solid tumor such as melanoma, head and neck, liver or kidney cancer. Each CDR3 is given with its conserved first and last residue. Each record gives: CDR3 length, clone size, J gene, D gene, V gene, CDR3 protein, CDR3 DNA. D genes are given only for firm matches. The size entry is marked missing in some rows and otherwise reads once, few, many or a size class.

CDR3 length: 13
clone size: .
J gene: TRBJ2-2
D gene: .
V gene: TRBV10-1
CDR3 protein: CASSDEGTGELFF
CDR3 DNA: TGCGCCAGCAGTGACGAGGGAACCGGGGAGCTGTTTTTT

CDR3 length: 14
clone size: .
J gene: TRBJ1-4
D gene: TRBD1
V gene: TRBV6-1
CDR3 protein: CASSTTGGIEKLFF
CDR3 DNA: TGTGCCAGCAGCACTACAGGGGGCATTGAAAAACTGTTTTTT

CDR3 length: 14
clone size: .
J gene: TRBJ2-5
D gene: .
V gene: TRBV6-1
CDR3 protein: CASTARWGQETQYF
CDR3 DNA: TGTGCCAGCACTGCGAGGTGGGGGCAAGAGACCCAGTACTTC

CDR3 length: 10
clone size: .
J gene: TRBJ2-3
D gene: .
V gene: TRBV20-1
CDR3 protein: CSAKDNTQYF
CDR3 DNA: TGCAGTGCTAAGGACAATACGCAGTATTTT

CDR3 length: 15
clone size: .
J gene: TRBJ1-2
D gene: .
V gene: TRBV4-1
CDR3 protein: CASSPTVSVNYGYTF
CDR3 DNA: TGCGCCAGCAGCCCGACAGTATCTGTCAACTATGGCTACACCTTC

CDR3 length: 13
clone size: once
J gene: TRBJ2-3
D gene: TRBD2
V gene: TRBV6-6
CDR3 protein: CASSGGAADTQYF
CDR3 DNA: TGTGCCAGTAGCGGGGGGGCCGCAGATACGCAGTATTTT

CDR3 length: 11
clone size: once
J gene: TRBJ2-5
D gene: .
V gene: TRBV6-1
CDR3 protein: CASTLGRTQYF
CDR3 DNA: TGTGCCAGCACCCTTGGGAGGACCCAGTACTTC

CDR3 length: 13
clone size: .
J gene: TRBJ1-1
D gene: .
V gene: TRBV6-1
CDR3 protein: CASQFQLRGEAFF
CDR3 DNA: TGTGCCAGCCAGTTCCAGCTCAGGGGAGAAGCTTTCTTT

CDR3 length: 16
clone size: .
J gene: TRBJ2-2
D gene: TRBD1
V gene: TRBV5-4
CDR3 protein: CASSGGDRGNTGELFF
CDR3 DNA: TGTGCCAGCAGCGGCGGGGACAGGGGGAACACCGGGGAGCTGTTTTTT

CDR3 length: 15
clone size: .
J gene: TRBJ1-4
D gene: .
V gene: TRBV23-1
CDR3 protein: CASPRAGQGGEKLFF
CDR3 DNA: TGCGCCAGCCCCCGGGCGGGGCAGGGTGGTGAAAAACTGTTTTTT

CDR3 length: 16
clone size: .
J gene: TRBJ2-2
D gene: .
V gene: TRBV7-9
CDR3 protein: CASSLRVTRDTGELFF
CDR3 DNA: TGTGCCAGCAGCTTAAGGGTTACACGGGACACCGGGGAGCTGTTTTTT

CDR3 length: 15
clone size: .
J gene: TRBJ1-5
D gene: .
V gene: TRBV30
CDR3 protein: CAWSADQGPNQPQHF
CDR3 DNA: TGTGCCTGGAGTGCTGACCAGGGCCCCAATCAGCCCCAGCATTTT

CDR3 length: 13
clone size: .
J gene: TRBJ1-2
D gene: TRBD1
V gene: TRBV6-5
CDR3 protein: CASSGDRGNGYTF
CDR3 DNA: TGTGCCAGCAGTGGGGACAGGGGAAATGGCTACACCTTC

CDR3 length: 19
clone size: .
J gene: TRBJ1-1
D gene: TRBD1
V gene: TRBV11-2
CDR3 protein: CASSLIWDRVSNMNTEAFF
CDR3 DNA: TGTGCCAGCAGCTTAATTTGGGACAGGGTTTCCAATATGAACACTGAAGCTTTCTTT

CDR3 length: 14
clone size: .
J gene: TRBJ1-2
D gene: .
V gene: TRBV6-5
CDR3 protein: CASSYSTGGYGYTF
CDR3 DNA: TGTGCCAGCAGTTACTCCACAGGAGGCTATGGCTACACCTTC

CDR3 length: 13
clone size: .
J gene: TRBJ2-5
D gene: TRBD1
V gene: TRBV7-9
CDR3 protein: CASSQGTVETQYF
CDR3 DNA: TGTGCCAGCAGCCAGGGGACAGTCGAGACCCAGTACTTC

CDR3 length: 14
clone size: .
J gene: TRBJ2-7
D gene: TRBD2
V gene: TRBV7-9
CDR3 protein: CASSRTSGSYEQYF
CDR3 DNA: TGTGCCAGCAGTCGGACTAGCGGGAGCTACGAGCAGTACTTC

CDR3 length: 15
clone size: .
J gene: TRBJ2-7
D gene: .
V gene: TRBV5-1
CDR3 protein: CASSFSSDGYYEQYF
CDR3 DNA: TGCGCCAGCAGCTTTTCATCGGACGGATACTACGAGCAGTACTTC

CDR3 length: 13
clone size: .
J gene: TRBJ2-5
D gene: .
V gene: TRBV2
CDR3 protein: CASSVETPGTQYF
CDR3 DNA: TGTGCCAGCAGCGTTGAAACTCCTGGGACCCAGTACTTC

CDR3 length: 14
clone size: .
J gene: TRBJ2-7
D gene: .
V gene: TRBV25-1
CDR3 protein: CASRITEGPYEQYF
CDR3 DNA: TGTGCCAGCAGAATCACGGAGGGCCCCTACGAGCAGTACTTC

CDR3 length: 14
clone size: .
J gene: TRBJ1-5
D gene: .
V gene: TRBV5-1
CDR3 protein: CASSLEGFNQPQHF
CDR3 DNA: TGCGCCAGCAGCTTGGAGGGGTTCAATCAGCCCCAGCATTTT

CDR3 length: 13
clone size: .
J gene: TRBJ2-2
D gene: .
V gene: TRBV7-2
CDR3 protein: CASSRGAVGELFF
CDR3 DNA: TGTGCCAGCAGCCGCGGGGCGGTCGGGGAGCTGTTTTTT

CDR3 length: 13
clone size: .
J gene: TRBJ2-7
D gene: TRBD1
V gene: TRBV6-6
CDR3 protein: CASADRESFGQYF
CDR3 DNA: TGTGCCAGCGCAGACAGGGAAAGTTTCGGGCAGTACTTC

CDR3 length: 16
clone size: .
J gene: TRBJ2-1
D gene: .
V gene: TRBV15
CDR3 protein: CATSRSTSGIRNEQFF
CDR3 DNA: TGTGCCACCAGCAGATCCACTAGTGGCATTCGGAATGAGCAGTTCTTC

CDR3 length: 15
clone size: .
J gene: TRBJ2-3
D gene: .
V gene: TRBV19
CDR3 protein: CASSPPGTSTDTQYF
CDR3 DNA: TGTGCCAGTAGTCCGCCGGGAACTAGCACAGATACGCAGTATTTT

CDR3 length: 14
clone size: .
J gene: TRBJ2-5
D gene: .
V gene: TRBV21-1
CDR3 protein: CASSSPRGQETQYF
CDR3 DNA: TGTGCCAGCAGCTCCCCCCGGGGCCAAGAGACCCAGTACTTC

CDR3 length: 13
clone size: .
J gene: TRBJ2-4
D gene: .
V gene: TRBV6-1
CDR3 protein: CASRASAGYIQYF
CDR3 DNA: TGTGCCAGCAGGGCGAGCGCAGGTTACATTCAGTACTTC

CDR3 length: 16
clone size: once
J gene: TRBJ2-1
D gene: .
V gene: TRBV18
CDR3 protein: CASSPVSGSSYNEQFF
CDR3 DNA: TGTGCCAGCTCACCAGTGAGCGGTTCCTCCTACAATGAGCAGTTCTTC

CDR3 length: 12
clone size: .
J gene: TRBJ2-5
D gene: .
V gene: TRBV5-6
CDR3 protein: CASSSVLETQYF
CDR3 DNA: TGTGCCAGCAGCTCGGTTCTTGAGACCCAGTACTTC

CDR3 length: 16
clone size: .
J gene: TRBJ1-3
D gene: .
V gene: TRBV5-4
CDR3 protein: CASSLGQPNSGNTIYF
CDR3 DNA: TGTGCCAGCAGCTTGGGACAGCCGAACTCTGGAAACACCATATATTTT

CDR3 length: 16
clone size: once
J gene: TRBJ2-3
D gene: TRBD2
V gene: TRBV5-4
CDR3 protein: CASSLADAGGRDTQYF
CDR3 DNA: TGTGCCAGCAGCTTGGCCGATGCGGGAGGTAGAGATACGCAGTATTTT

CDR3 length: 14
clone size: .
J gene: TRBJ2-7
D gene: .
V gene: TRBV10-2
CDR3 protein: CASRARPSSYEQYF
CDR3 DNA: TGCGCCAGCCGGGCCAGGCCGAGCTCCTACGAGCAGTACTTC

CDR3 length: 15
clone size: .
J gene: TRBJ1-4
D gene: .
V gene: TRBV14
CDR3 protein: CASSQSPGRFEKLFF
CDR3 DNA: TGTGCCAGCAGCCAAAGCCCAGGGAGGTTTGAAAAACTGTTTTTT

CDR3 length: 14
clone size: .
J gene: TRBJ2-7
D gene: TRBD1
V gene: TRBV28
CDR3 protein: CASSQGQGAYEQYF
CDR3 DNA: TGTGCCAGCAGCCAGGGACAGGGAGCCTACGAGCAGTACTTC

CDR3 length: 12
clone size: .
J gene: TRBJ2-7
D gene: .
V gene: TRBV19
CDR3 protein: CASGRFPHEQYF
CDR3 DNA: TGTGCCAGTGGCCGTTTCCCCCACGAGCAGTACTTC

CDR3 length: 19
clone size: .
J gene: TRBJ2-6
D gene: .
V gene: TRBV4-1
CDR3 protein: CASSPTTLASVSGANVLTF
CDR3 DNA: TGCGCCAGCAGCCCGACGACGCTAGCGTCGGTCTCTGGGGCCAACGTCCTGACTTTC

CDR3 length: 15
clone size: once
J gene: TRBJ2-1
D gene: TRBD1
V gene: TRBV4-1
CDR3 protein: CASSRGQARDNEQFF
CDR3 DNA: TGCGCCAGCAGCCGCGGACAGGCCCGGGACAATGAGCAGTTCTTC

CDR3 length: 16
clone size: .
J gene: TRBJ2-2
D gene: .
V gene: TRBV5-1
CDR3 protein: CASSLIFGDATGELFF
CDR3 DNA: TGCGCCAGCAGCCTGATCTTTGGGGACGCCACCGGGGAGCTGTTTTTT

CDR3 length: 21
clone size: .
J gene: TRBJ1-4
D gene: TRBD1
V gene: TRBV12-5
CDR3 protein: CASGLVTDRGLRYMTNEKLFF
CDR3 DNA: TGTGCTAGTGGTTTGGTAACTGACAGGGGGCTTCGTTATATGACTAATGAAAAACTGTTTTTT

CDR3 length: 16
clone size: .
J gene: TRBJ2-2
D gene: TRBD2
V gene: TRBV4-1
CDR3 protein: CASSLRTSGTTGELFF
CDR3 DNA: TGCGCCAGTTCCCTCCGAACTAGCGGGACCACCGGGGAGCTGTTTTTT

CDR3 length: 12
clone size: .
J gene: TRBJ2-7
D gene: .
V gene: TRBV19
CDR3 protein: CASSPGPYEQYF
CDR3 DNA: TGTGCCAGTAGCCCCGGTCCCTACGAGCAGTACTTC

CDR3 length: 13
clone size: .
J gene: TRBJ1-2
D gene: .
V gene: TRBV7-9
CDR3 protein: CASSQDSHYGYTF
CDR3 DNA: TGTGCCAGCAGCCAAGACAGCCACTATGGCTACACCTTC

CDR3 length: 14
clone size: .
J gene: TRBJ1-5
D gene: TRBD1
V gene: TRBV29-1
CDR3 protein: CSVTGGGGNQPQHF
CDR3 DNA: TGCAGCGTTACAGGGGGAGGTGGCAATCAGCCCCAGCATTTT

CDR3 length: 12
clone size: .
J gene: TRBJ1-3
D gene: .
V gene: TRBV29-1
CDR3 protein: CSVGGAGNTIYF
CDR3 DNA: TGCAGCGTTGGAGGGGCTGGAAACACCATATATTTT

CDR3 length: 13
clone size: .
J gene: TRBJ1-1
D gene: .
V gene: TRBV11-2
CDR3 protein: CASSLTWDTEAFF
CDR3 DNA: TGTGCCAGCAGTTTGACATGGGACACTGAAGCTTTCTTT

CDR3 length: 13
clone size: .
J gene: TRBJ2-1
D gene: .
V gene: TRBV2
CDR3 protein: CASRRARNNEQFF
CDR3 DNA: TGTGCCAGCAGGCGGGCCCGGAACAATGAGCAGTTCTTC

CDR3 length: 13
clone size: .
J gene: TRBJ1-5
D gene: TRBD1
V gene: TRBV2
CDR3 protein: CASSGQGAQPQHF
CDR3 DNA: TGTGCCAGCAGCGGACAGGGAGCTCAGCCCCAGCATTTT

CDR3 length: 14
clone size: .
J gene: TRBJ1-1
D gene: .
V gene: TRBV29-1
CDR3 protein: CSVRGENLRTEAFF
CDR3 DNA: TGCAGCGTTCGGGGGGAAAATCTAAGGACTGAAGCTTTCTTT

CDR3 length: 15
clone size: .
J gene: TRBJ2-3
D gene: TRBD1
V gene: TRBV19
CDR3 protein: CASSETGTATDTQYF
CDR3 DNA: TGTGCCAGTAGTGAAACCGGGACAGCCACAGATACGCAGTATTTT

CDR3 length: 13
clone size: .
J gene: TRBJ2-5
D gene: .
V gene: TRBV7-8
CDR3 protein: CASSPGGSETQYF
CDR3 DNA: TGTGCCAGCAGCCCAGGGGGGAGTGAGACCCAGTACTTC

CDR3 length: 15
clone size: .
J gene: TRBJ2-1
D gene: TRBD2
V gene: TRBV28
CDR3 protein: CASSPPAGGHIEQFF
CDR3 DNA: TGTGCCAGCAGTCCCCCAGCGGGAGGTCACATAGAGCAGTTCTTC